This T cell receptor beta chain emerged from a study of monozygotic twins with inflammatory bowel disease (dated by TCRdb to the late 2010s). Regarding the study in general: A total of some 30 monozygotic twin pairs were included in the full study, comprising nine German pairs (four IBD-concordant, five IBD-discordant) and 19 IBD-discordant Danish pairs. Each individual had, on average, about 151 000 unique TCRalpha sequences and 181 000 unique TCRbeta sequences available for analysis. The search for disease-associated traits relied mainly on comparing IBD patients with their genetically identical healthy co-twins within discordant pairs.

The CDR3 goes from the cysteine to the phenylalanine over 13 residues. DNA is not on record. CDR1 MNHEY and CDR2 SMNVEV are derived from the germline V gene (reference sequence). Notes on this clonotype: Its cognate antigen has yet to be identified.

General study outcomes and caveats: Background noise and inter-individual variability may have been introduced into the repertoires by the differing immunosuppressive treatments among patients. The results gave no support for a single strong signal or clonotype linked to IBD. Measured by the inverse Simpson index, TCRbeta repertoire diversity was lower in IBD patients than in their healthy co-twins. The analysis was unable to tell different T cell subtypes apart. IBD patients shared fewer clonotypes with other individuals than healthy twins did, most markedly in patients showing signs of disease activity. Repertoire similarity did not differ between concordant and discordant twins, possibly due to limited statistical power.

Library construction relied on 5' RACE. Preparation of each TCR library used 3,500 to 4,500 ng of total RNA. For each sample, cDNA synthesis with SMARTScribe reverse transcriptase was split into eight separate reactions. Unique molecular identifiers containing a 6-nucleotide sample barcode were introduced through template switching during cDNA synthesis. Two nested PCRs of roughly 16 and 10 cycles amplified the TCRalpha and TCRbeta cDNA, and bead purification followed each PCR. Before amplification, the cDNA was treated with uracil DNA-glycosylase and purified using the QIAquick PCR purification kit. The second PCR added Illumina TruSeq-compatible adapters along with sample-specific barcodes. Library quality and concentration were checked on TapeStation and Qubit, and libraries were pooled at 5 to 6.5 ng each. The pooled libraries were sequenced with 2 x 100 bp reads and custom sequencing primers on an Illumina HiSeq2500 single-index Rapid Run. On the study's bioinformatics: PCR and sequencing errors were corrected by UMI-based consensus assembly using MiGEC version 1.2.6. MiXCR version 2.1.1 was used to carry out V(D)J alignment, clonotype assembly and CDR3 extraction. Normalisation of gene usage, clonotype sharing and MAIT/NKT TCR abundance was achieved by analysing the top 1000, 10 000 and 20 000 clonotypes per sample. Diversity was computed as the inverse Simpson index with the vegan R package after downsampling to 27 000 UMIs. Paired Mann-Whitney U tests were applied to discordant twin pairs, with Benjamini-Hochberg correction for multiple testing. Following TCRdb reprocessing, every CDR3 protein sequence forms one entry, and DNA is not provided. These V and J calls originate from TCRdb's pipeline instead of the authors' own analysis. The table for this sample shows roughly 320,000 distinct CDR3 sequences. Jointly, the top ten make up about 5% of the sample.

From each donor, an approximately 2.4 ml peripheral blood sample was drawn into PAXgene tubes and stored at -80 degrees C. Without T cell sorting, total RNA was isolated from whole blood using the PAXgene blood miRNA kit on an automated QIAcube. Peripheral blood from monozygotic twin pairs who were concordant or discordant for inflammatory bowel disease underwent deep TCRalpha and TCRbeta repertoire profiling using unique molecular barcoding. Smoking habits were recorded for all twin pairs, and each individual was classified as a current, former or never smoker. The chain was built from TRBV27 and TRBJ1-6; absent DNA, TCRdb's TRBD1 call cannot be checked. The source of this sequence is a human donor with ulcerative colitis or Crohn's disease, or a healthy co-twin of an affected twin (not recorded which). Sequenced: blood. The CDR3 is CASSGNYNSPLHF.